This T cell receptor beta chain was captured by sequencing in a study of breast tumors, draining lymph nodes, adjacent tissues. Study findings and constraints: Tumor and nontumor repertoires were significantly more similar in luminal-like than in basal-like breast cancer.

For this clonotype: Its antigen remains unknown.

The length of the CDR3 is 13 residues. Per germline, CDR1 SGHRS and CDR2 YFSETQ. Trimming removed 0 bases from V and 6 bases from J, with 6 bases in between. TCRdb called the multiplex PCR reads again in MiXCR, with one record for every CDR3 protein. The top ten clones hold around a fifth of a sample with about 63,000 distinct CDR3 sequences, around three fifths of them seen once. Sequencing used breast tumor tissue. V and J are TRBV5-1 and TRBJ1-4; a weak D match, TRBD1 (5 bases). This TCR was sampled from a female donor with breast cancer. Some clones in this sample may be carry-over from other donors' samples. CDR3 sequence (DNA): TGCGCCAGCAGCTTGGTAGGGGATGAAAAACTGTTTTTT. Amino acids: CASSLVGDEKLFF. Complete variable domain (other parts from reference TRBV5-1 and TRBJ1-4): KAGVTQTPRYLIKTRGQQVTLSCSPISGHRSVSWYQQTPGQGLQFLFEYFSETQRNKGNFPGRFSGRQFSNSRSEMNVSTLELGDSALYLCASSLVGDEKLFFGSGTQLSVL.